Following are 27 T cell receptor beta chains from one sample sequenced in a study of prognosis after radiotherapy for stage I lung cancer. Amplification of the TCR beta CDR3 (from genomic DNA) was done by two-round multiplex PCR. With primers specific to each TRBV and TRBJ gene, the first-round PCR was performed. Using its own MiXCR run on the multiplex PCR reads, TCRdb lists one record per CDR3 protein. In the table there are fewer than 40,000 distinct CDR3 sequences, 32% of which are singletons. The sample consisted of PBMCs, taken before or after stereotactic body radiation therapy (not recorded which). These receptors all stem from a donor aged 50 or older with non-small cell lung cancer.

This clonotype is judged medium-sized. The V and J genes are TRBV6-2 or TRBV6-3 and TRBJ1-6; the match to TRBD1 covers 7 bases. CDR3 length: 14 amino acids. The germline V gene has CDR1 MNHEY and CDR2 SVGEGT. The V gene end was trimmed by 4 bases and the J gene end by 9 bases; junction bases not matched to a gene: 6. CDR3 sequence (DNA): TGTGCCAGCAGTTCGCCAGGGGGTGGTTCACCCCTCCACTTT. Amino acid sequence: CASSSPGGGSPLHF.

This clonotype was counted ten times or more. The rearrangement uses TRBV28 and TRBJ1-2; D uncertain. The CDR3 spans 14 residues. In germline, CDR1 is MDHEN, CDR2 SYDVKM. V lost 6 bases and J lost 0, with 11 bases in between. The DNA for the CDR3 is TGTGCCAGCAGACCAGGATATACTAACTATGGCTACACCTTC. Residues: CASRPGYTNYGYTF.

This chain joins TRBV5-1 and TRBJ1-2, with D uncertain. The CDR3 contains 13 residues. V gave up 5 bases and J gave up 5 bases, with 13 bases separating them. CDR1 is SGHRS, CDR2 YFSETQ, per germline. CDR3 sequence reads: CASRSVDWYGYTF. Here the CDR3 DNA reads TGCGCCAGCAGATCGGTGGACTGGTATGGCTACACCTTC.

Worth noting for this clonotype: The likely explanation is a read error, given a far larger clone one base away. CDR3 coding DNA: TGTGCCAGCAGTTCACTAGCGAGGACAGATACGCAGTATTTT. Translated: CASSSLARTDTQYF. V is TRBV6-8 and J is TRBJ2-3, with TRBD2 identical over 7 bases. This CDR3 is 14 amino acids long. Germline loops: CDR1 MNHGY, CDR2 SAAAGT. The V segment lost 4 bases and the J segment 3 bases; nucleotides outside the gene matches: 4.

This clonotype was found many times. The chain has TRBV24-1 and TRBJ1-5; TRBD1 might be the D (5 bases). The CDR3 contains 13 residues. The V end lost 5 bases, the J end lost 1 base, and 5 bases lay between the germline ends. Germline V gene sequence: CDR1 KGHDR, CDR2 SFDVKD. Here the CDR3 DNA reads TGTGCCACCAGTGGGACAAGCAATCAGCCCCAGCATTTT. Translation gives CATSGTSNQPQHF.

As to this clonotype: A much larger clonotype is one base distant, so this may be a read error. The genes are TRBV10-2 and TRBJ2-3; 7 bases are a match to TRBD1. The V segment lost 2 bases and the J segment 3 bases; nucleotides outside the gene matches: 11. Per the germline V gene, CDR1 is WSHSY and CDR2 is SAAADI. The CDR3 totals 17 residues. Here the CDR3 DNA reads TGCGCCAGCAGTGAGCCGTTCCAGACAGGGAGTACAGATACGCAGTATTTT. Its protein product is CASSEPFQTGSTDTQYF.

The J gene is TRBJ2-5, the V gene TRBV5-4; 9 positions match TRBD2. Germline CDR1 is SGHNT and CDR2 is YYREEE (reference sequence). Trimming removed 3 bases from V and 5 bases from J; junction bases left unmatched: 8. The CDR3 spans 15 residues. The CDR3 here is CASSSGGGAGETQYF. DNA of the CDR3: TGTGCCAGCAGCTCGGGCGGGGGGGCAGGGGAGACCCAGTACTTC.

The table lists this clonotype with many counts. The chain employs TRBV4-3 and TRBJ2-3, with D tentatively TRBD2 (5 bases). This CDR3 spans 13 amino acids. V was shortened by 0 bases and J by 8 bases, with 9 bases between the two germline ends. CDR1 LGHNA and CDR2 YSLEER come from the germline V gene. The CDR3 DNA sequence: TGCGCCAGCAGCCAAGACGAAGAGGGTACGCAGTATTTT. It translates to CASSQDEEGTQYF.

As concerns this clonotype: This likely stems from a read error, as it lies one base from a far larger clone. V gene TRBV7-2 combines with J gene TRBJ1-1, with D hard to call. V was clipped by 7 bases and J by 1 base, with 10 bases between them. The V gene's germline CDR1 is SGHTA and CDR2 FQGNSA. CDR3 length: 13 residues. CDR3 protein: CASMSPRNTEAFF. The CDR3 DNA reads TGTGCCAGCATGAGTCCCAGGAACACTGAAGCTTTCTTT.

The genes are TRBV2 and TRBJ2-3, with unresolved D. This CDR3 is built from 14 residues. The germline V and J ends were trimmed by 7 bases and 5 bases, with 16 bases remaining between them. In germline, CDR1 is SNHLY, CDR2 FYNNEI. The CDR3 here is CASTVPVVLDTQYF. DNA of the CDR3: TGTGCCAGCACGGTTCCGGTGGTCTTAGATACGCAGTATTTT.

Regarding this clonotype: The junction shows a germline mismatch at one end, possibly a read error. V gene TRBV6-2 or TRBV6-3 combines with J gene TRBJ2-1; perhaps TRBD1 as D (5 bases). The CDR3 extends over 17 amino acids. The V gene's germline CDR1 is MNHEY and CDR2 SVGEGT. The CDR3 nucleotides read TGTGCCAGCACTTTTGAAAGACAGTCGAGCTCCTATAATGAGCAGTTCTTC. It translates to CASTFERQSSSYNEQFF.

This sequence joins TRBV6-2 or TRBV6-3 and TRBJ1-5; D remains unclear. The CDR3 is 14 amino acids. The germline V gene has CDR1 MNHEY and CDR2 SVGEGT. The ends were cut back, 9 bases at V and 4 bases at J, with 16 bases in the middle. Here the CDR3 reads CASTYREKNQPQHF. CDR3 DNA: TGTGCCAGTACCTATCGAGAGAAGAATCAGCCCCAGCATTTT.

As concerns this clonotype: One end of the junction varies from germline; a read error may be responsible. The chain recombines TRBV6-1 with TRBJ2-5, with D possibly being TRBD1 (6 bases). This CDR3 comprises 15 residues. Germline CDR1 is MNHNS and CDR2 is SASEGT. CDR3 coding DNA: TGTGCCGGCAGGGTGACAGGCAAATGGCAAGAGACCCAGTACTTC. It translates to CAGRVTGKWQETQYF.

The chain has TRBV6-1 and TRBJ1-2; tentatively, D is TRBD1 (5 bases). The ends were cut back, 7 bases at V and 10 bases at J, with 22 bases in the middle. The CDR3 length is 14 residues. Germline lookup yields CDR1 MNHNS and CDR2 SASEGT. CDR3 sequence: CASTSGGQGCVYTF. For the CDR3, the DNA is TGTGCCAGCACAAGCGGAGGGCAGGGCTGTGTCTACACCTTC.

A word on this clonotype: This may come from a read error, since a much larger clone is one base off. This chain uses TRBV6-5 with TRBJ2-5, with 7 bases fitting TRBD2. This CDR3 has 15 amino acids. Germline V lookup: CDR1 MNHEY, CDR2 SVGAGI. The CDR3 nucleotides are TGTGCCAGCAGTTACTCGGTTGGGACTAAAGAGAACCAGTACTTC. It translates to CASSYSVGTKENQYF.

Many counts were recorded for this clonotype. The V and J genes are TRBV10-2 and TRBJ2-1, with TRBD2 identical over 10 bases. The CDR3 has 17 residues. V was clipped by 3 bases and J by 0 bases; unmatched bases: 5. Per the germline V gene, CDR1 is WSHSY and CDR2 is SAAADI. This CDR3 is CASSEDLAGASYNEQFF. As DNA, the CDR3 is TGCGCCAGCAGTGAAGATCTAGCGGGGGCCTCCTACAATGAGCAGTTCTTC.

CDR3 nucleotides: TGTGCCAGTAGTACAGTCAGGGGGGGGACTTCTGATCAGCCCCAGCATTTT. Residues: CASSTVRGGTSDQPQHF. The rearrangement uses TRBV19 and TRBJ1-5; 7 bases match TRBD1. The CDR3 totals 17 residues. The junction had 14 bases not matched to a gene; V was cut back by 4 bases and J by 5 bases. Germline lookup yields CDR1 LNHDA and CDR2 SQIVND (reference sequence).

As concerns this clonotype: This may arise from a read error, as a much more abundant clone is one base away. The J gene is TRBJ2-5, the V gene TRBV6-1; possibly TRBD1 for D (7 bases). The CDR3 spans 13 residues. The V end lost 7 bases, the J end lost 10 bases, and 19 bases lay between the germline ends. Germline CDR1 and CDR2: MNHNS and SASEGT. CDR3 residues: CASTVPGQGGQYF. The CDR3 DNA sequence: TGTGCCAGCACCGTACCAGGCCAGGGGGGCCAGTACTTC.

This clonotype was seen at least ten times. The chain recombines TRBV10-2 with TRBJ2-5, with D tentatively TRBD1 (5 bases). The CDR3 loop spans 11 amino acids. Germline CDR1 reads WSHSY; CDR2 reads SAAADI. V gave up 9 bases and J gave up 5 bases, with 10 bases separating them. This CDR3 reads CASSAGETQYF. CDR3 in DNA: TGCGCCAGTTCGGCAGGGGAGACCCAGTACTTC.

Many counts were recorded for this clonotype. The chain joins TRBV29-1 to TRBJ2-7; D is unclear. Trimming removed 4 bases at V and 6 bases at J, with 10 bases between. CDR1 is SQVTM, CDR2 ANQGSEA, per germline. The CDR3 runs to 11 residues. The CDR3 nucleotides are TGCAGCGTTGGCCAGGCTAGCGAGCAGTACTTC. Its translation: CSVGQASEQYF.

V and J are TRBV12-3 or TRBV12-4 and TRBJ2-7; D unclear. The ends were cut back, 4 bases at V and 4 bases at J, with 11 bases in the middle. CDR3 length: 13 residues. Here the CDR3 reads CASSYPPQYEQYF. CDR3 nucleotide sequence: TGTGCCAGCAGTTACCCTCCCCAGTACGAGCAGTACTTC.

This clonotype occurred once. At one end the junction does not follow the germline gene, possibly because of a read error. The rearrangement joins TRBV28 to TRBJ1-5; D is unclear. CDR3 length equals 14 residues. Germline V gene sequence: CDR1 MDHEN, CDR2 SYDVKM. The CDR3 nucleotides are TGTGCCAGCAGTGTATGGCCTTCCAATCAGCCCCAGCATTTT. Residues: CASSVWPSNQPQHF.

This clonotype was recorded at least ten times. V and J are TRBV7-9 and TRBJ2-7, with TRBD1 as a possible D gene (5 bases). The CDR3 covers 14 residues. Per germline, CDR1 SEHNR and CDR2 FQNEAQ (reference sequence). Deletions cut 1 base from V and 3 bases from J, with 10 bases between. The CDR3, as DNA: TGTGCCAGCAGCTTAGTAGGGGCCGACTACGAGCAGTACTTC. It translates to CASSLVGADYEQYF.

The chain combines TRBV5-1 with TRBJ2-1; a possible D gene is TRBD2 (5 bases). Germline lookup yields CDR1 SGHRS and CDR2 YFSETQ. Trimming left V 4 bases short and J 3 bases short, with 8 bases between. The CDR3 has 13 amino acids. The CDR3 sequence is CASSPRGYNEQFF. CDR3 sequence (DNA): TGCGCCAGCAGCCCCCGGGGCTACAATGAGCAGTTCTTC.

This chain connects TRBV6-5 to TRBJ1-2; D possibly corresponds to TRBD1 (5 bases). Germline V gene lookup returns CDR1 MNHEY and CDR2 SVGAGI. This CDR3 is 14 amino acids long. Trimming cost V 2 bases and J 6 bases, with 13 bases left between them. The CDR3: CASSYRGFQNGYTF. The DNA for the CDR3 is TGTGCCAGCAGTTACAGGGGTTTTCAGAATGGCTACACCTTC.

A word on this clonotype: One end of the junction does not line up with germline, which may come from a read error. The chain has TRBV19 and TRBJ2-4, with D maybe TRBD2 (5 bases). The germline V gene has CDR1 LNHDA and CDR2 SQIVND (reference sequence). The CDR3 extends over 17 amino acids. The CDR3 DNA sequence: TGTGCCAGTAGTGACGTAATATCTAGCATAGCCAAAAACATTAAGTACTTC. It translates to CASSDVISSIAKNIKYF.

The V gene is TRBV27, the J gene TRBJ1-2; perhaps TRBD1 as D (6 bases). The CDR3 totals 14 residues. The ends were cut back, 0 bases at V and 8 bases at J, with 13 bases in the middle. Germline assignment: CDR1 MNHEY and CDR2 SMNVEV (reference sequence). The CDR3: CASSLSRGAGGYTF. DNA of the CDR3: TGTGCCAGCAGTTTATCCAGGGGAGCTGGGGGCTACACCTTC.